The 5 T cell receptor beta chains below come from one sample, sequenced in a study of CD8 T cells in Susac syndrome. The RNA input was roughly 0.5 to 1 ug, and it was reverse transcribed with random hexamers. In TCRdb, the immunoSEQ multiplex PCR reads were re-called with MiXCR into one record per CDR3 protein. The table lists a few hundred thousand distinct CDR3 sequences, 85% to 95% of them singletons. Material: CD4+ T cells from PBMCs. All receptors derive from a human donor with multiple sclerosis.

The gene calls are TRBV5-6 and TRBJ2-7; D ambiguous. Per germline, CDR1 SGHDT and CDR2 YYEEEE. Trimming removed 0 bases at V and 2 bases at J, with 3 bases between. The CDR3 extends over 12 amino acids. The CDR3 bases are TGTGCCAGCAGCTTGGGTACCTACGAGCAGTACGTC. Residues: CASSLGTYEQYV.

This sequence joins TRBV20-1 and TRBJ1-2; 7 bases agree with TRBD1. V dropped 1 base and J dropped 2; count of bases not matched to a gene: 4. Germline assignment: CDR1 DFQATT and CDR2 SNEGSKA (reference sequence). This CDR3 region has 14 residues. As DNA, the CDR3 is TGCAGTGCTAGAGTCAGGGGGAACAACTATGGCTACACCTTC. It is translated as CSARVRGNNYGYTF.

The rearrangement uses TRBV15 and TRBJ1-2; 9 bases are a match to TRBD1. The junction had 6 bases not matched to a gene; V was cut back by 0 bases and J by 4 bases. CDR3 length: 16 residues. Per germline, CDR1 LNHNV and CDR2 YYDKDF (reference sequence). The CDR3 region has the DNA TGTGCCACCAGCAGAGACCTTCCGGGACAGGGCTATGGCTACACCTTC. Translated: CATSRDLPGQGYGYTF.

The chain couples TRBV4-2 to TRBJ2-1, with TRBD2 matching 11 bases. In germline, CDR1 is LGHNA, CDR2 YNFKEQ. The CDR3 length is 15 residues. Unmatched junction bases numbered 7, after V lost 4 bases and J lost 8 bases. DNA for the CDR3: TGTGCCAGCAGCCCACTAGCGGGAGCAGCGGATGAGCAGTTCTTC. Its protein is CASSPLAGAADEQFF.

The chain couples TRBV5-1 to TRBJ2-3; 15 bases fit TRBD2. Germline V CDR1 and CDR2: SGHRS, YFSETQ. CDR3 length: 17 residues. The trim removed 4 bases at V and 5 bases at J, leaving 8 bases unmatched. The CDR3 DNA sequence: TGCGCCAGCAGCCCGGGACTAGCGGGGGGCCGCGGAGATACGCAGTATTTT. Residues: CASSPGLAGGRGDTQYF.